This T cell receptor (beta chain) was retrieved from a study of CD8 T cells in Susac syndrome. The ends were cut back, 0 bases at V and 4 bases at J, with 13 bases in the middle. The CDR3 sequence is 16 residues long. Germline V lookup: CDR1 SGHAT, CDR2 FQNNGV. Worth noting for this clonotype: The antigen is not known.

General observations from the study: As acknowledged by the study, its TCR sequencing and HLA analysis included a relatively small number of individuals.

Random hexamers served to reverse transcribe about 0.5 to 1 ug RNA. TCRdb ran MiXCR on the immunoSEQ multiplex PCR reads and lists one entry per CDR3 protein. The table records about 440,000 distinct CDR3 sequences, 75% to 90% of them present only once. The chain combines TRBV11-2 with TRBJ2-1; possibly TRBD1 or TRBD2 for D (6 bases each). The sequenced sample consisted of CD8+ T cells from PBMCs. This clonotype was sampled from a human donor with multiple sclerosis. CDR3 sequence (DNA): TGTGCCAGCAGCTTAGAGGGACTGGGGGCTTACAATGAGCAGTTCTTC. It yields the protein CASSLEGLGAYNEQFF.